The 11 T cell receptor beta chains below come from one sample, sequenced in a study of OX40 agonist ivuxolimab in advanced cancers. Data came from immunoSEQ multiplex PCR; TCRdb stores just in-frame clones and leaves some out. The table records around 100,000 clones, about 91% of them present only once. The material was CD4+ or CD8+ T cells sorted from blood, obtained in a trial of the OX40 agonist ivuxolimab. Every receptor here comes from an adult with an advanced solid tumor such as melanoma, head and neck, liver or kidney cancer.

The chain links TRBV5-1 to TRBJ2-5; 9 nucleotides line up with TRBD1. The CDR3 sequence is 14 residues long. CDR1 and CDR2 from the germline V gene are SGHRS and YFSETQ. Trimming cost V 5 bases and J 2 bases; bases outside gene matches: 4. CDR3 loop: CASSRQGGQETQYF. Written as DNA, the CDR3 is TGCGCCAGCAGTCGACAGGGGGGGCAAGAGACCCAGTACTTC.

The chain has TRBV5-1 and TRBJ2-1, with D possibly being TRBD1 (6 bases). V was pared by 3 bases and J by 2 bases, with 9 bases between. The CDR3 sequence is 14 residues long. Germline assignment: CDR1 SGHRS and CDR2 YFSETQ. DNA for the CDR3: TGCGCCAGCAGCTCGACAGGTGCCTACAATGAGCAGTTCTTC. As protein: CASSSTGAYNEQFF.

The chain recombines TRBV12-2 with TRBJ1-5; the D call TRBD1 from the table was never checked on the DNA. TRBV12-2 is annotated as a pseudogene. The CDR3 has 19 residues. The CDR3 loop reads CASRLANLIGTGSIQPQHF. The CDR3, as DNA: TGTGCAAGTCGCTTAGCGAACCTTATTGGGACAGGTAGTATTCAGCCCCAGCATTTT.

CDR3 loop: CASSQGTDRGGTRYF. CDR3 DNA sequence: TGCGCCAGCAGCCAAGGCACGGACCGGGGCGGTACACGGTACTTC. This chain connects TRBV4-1 to TRBJ2-7, with D perhaps TRBD1 or TRBD2 (5 bases each). This CDR3 has 15 amino acids. Trimming left V 1 base short and J 12 bases short, with 22 bases between. CDR1 and CDR2 (germline): MGHRA, YSYEKL.

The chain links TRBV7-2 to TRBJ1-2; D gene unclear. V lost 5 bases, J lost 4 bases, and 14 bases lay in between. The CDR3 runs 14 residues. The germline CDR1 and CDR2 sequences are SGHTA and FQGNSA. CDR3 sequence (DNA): TGTGCCAGCAGCCCTAGGGCAGATATCTATGGCTACACCTTC. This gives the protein CASSPRADIYGYTF.

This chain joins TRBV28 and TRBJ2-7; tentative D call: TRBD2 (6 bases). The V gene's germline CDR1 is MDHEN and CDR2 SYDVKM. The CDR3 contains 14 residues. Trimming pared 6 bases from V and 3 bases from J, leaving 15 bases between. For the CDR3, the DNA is TGTGCCAGCAGCTTCGGGGGTGGGATCTACGAGCAGTACTTC. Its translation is CASSFGGGIYEQYF.

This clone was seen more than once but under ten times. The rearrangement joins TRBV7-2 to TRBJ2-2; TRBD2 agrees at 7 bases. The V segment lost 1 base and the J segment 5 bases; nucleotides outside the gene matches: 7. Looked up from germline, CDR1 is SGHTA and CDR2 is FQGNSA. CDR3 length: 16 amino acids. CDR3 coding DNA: TGTGCCAGCAGCTTAGTTGGCGGGAGTTGGACCGGGGAGCTGTTTTTT. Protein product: CASSLVGGSWTGELFF.

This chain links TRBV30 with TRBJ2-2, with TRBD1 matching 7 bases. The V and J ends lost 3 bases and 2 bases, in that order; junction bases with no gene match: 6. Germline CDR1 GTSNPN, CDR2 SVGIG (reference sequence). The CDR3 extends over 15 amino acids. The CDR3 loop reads CAWSLGQLNTGELFF. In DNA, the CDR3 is TGTGCCTGGAGCCTGGGACAGCTTAACACCGGGGAGCTGTTTTTT.

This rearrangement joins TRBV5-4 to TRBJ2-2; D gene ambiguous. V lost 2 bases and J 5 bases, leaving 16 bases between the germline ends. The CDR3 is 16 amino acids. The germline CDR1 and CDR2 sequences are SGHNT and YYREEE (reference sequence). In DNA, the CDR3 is TGTGCCAGCAGCTTTGGTCGCGGACCGATAACCGGGGAGCTGTTTTTT. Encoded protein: CASSFGRGPITGELFF. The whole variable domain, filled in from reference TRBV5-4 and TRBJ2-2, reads ETGVTQSPTHLIKTRGQQVTLRCSSQSGHNTVSWYQQALGQGPQFIFQYYREEENGRGNFPPRFSGLQFPNYSSELNVNALELDDSALYLCASSFGRGPITGELFFGEGSRLTVL.

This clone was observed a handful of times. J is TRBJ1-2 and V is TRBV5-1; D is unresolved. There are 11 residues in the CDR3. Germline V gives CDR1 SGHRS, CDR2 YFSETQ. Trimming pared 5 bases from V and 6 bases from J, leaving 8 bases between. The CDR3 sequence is CASSSENGYTF. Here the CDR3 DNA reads TGCGCCAGCAGTAGTGAGAATGGCTACACCTTC.

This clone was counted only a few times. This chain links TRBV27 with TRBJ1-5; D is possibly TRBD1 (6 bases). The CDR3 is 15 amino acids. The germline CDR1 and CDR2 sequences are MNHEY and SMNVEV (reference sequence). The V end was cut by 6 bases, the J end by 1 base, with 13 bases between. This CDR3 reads CASRGGRGSNQPQHF. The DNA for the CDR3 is TGTGCCAGCAGGGGGGGCAGGGGAAGCAATCAGCCCCAGCATTTT.